Described below is a single T cell receptor (beta chain) sequence and its context. Its antigen is unknown. This record comes from a study of post-analysis software for immune sequencing data. Overall study: In terms of disease course, relapsing-remitting, secondary progressive and progressive-relapsing multiple sclerosis were included.

Broader study findings: People with multiple sclerosis had a significantly lower normalized Chao1 diversity than controls did. Compared with controls, patients had more of about 5 TRBV segments, including TRBV5-6, TRBV5-1 and TRBV20-1.

Germline V gene lookup returns CDR1 MDHEN and CDR2 SYDVKM. Unmatched junction bases numbered 9, after V lost 5 bases and J lost 8 bases. The CDR3 runs 15 residues. Unique molecular identifiers were present in the TCR beta cDNA libraries. A population of roughly 1 to 11 million T cells gave rise to around 480,000 cDNA molecules. TCRdb re-derived calls from the PCR reads in MiXCR, one entry per CDR3 protein. The data hold approximately 440,000 distinct CDR3 sequences, with 45% observed a single time. Sequenced material: blood. The origin of this receptor is a girl between 5 and 17 years old with multiple sclerosis. This sequence joins TRBV28 and TRBJ1-2; 12 bases fit TRBD1. The CDR3 nucleotides read TGTGCCAGCAGTCCCCCCTCCGGGACAGGGGGCGGCTACACCTTC. It specifies CASSPPSGTGGGYTF.